The T cell receptor (beta chain) described here comes from a study of blood T cells in healthy people across ages. A J-beta primer mix and a sample-barcoded 5' primer were used in a second PCR of about 7 to 11 cycles. Each CDR3 protein gets one entry after TCRdb re-called the 5' RACE reads with MiXCR. The sample records 660,000 or so distinct CDR3 sequences, about 53% being singletons. The length of the CDR3 is 15 residues. The germline CDR1 and CDR2 sequences are SGHRS and YFSETQ. The specimen sequenced was blood. The sequence came from a man aged 55 to 70 in good health. The chain uses TRBV5-1 and TRBJ2-5, with D possibly called TRBD1 or TRBD2 (5 bases each). TRBJ2-7 matches the DNA end more closely, so the J call is doubtful. CDR3 DNA: TGCGCCAGCAGCTTATCCCCGCAGGGCGGGTACGAGCAGTACTTC. The encoded protein is CASSLSPQGGYEQYF.